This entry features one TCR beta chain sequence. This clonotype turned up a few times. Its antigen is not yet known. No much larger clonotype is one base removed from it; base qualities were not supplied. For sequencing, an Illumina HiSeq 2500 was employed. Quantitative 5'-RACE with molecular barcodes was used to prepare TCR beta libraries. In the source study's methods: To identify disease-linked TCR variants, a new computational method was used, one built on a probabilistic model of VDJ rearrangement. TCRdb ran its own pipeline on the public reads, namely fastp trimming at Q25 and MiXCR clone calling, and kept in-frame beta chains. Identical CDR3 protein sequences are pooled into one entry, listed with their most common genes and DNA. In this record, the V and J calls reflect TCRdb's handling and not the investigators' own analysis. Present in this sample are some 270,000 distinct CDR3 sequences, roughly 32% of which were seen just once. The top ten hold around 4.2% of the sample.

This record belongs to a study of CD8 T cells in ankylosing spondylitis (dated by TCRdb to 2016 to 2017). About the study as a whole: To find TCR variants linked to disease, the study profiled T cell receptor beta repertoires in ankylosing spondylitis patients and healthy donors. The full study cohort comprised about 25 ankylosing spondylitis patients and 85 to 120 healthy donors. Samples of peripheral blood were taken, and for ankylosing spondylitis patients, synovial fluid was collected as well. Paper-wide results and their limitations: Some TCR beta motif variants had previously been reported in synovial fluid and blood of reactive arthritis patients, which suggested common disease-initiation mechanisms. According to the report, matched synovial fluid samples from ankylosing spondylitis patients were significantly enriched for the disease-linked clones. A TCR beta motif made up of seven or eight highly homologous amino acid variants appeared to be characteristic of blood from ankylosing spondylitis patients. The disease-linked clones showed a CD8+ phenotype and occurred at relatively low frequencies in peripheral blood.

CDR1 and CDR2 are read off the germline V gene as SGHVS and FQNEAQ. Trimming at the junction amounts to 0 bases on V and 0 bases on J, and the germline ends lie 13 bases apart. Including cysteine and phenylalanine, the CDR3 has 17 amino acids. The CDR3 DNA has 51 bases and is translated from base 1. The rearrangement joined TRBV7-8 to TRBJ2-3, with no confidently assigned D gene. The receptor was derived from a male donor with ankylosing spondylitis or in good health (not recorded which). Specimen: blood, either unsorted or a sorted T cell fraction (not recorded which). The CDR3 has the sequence CASSLALADFSTDTQYF. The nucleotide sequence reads TGTGCCAGCAGCTTAGCGCTGGCAGACTTTAGCACAGATACGCAGTATTTT.